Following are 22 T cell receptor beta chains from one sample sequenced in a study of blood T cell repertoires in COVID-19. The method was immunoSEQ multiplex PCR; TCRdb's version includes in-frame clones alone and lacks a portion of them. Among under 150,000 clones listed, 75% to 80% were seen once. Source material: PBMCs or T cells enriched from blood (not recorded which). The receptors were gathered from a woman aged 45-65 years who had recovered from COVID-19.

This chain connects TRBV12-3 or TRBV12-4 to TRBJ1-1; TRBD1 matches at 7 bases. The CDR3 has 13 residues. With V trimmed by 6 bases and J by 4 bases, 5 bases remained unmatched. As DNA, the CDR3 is TGTGCCAGCAGGGGACAGCCTAGCACTGAAGCTTTCTTT. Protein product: CASRGQPSTEAFF.

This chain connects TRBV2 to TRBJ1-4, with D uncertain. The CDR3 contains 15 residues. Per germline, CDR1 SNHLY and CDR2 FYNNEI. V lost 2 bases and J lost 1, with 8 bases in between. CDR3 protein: CASSEYHRTNEKLFF. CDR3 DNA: TGTGCCAGCAGTGAATATCATAGAACTAATGAAAAACTGTTTTTT.

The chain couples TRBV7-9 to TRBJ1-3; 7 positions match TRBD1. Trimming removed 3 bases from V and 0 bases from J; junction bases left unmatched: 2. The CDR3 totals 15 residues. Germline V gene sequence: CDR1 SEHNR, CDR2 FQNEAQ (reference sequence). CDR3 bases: TGTGCCAGCAGCTTTGGGACAGTCTCTGGAAACACCATATATTTT. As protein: CASSFGTVSGNTIYF.

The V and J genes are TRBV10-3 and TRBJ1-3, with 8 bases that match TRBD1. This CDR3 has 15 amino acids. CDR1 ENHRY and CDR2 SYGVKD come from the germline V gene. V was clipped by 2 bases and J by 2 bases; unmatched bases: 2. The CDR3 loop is CAISEATGAGNTIYF. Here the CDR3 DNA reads TGTGCCATCAGTGAGGCGACAGGGGCTGGAAACACCATATATTTT.

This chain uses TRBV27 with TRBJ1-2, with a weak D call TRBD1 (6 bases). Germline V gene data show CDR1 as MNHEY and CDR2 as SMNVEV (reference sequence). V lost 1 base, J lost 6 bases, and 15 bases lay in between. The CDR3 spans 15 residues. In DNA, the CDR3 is TGTGCCAGCAGTTTATACCCCGGACAGCCGGATGGCTACACCTTC. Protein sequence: CASSLYPGQPDGYTF.

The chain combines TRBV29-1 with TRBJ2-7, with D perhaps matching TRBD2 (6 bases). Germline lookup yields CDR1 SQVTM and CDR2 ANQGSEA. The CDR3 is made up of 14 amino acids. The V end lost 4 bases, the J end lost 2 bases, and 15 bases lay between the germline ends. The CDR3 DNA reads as TGCAGCGTTGGCTTCTGGCGGGGCCCCTACGAGCAGTACTTC. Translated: CSVGFWRGPYEQYF.

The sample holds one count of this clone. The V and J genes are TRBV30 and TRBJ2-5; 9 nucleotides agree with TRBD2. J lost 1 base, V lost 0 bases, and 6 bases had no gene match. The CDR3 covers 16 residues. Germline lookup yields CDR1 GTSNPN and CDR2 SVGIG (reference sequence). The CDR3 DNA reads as TGTGCCTGGAGTGTACGAGCGGGGGGCCCCCAAGAGACCCAGTACTTC. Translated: CAWSVRAGGPQETQYF.

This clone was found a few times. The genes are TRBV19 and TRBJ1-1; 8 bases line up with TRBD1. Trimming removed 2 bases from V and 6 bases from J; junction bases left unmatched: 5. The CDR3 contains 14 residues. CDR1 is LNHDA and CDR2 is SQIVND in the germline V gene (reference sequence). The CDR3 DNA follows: TGTGCCAGTAGTATAAGAGGGGACAGGCCTGAAGCTTTCTTT. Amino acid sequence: CASSIRGDRPEAFF.

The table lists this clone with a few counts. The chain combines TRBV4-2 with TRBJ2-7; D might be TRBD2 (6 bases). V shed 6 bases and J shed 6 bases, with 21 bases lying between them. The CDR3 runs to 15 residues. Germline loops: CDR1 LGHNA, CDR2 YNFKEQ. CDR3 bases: TGTGCCAGCAGTCCTTCTGGACTACGTCTAGCCGAGCAGTACTTC. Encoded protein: CASSPSGLRLAEQYF.

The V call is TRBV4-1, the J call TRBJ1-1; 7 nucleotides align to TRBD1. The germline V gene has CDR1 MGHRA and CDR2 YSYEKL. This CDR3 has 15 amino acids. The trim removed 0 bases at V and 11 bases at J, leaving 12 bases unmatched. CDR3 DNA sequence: TGCGCCAGCAGCCAAGAAAAGGAGGGGGCGCGAGGGGCTTTCTTT. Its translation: CASSQEKEGARGAFF.

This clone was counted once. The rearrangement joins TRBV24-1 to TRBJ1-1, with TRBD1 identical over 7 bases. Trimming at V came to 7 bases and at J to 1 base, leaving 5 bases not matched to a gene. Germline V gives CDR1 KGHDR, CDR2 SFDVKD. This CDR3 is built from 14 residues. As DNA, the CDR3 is TGTGCCACCAGCAGGGGGAAGGGGAACACTGAAGCTTTCTTT. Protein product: CATSRGKGNTEAFF.

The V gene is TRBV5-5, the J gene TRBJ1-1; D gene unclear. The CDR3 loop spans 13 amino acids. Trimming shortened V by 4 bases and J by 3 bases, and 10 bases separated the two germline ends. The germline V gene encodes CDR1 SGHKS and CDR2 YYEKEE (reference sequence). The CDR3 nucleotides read TGTGCCAGCAGCAATCCCGGGTACACTGAAGCTTTCTTT. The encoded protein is CASSNPGYTEAFF.

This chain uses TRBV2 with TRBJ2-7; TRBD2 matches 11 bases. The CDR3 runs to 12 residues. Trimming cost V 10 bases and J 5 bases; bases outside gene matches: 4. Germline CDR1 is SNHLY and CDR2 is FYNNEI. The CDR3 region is CAKTSGGNEQYF. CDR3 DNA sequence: TGTGCCAAAACTAGCGGGGGAAACGAGCAGTACTTC. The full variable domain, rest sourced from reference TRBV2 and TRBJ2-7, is EPEVTQTPSHQVTQMGQEVILRCVPISNHLYFYWYRQILGQKVEFLVSFYNNEISEKSEIFDDQFSVERPDGSNFTLKIRSTKLEDSAMYFCAKTSGGNEQYFGPGTRLTVT.

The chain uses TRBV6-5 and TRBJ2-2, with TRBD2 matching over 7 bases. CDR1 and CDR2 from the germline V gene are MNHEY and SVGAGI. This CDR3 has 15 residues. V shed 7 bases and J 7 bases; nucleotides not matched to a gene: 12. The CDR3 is CASTSGRERVGELFF. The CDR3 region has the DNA TGTGCCAGCACCTCCGGGCGGGAGAGGGTCGGGGAGCTGTTTTTT.

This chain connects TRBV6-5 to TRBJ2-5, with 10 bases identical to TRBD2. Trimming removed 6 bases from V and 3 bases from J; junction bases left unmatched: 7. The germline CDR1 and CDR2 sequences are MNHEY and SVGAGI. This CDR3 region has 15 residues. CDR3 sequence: CASRILAGVKETQYF. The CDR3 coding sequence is TGTGCCAGCAGGATTCTAGCGGGAGTAAAAGAGACCCAGTACTTC.

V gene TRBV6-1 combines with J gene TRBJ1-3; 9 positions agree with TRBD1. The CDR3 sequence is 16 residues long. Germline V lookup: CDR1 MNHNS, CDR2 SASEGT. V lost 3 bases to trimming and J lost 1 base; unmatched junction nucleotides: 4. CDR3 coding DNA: TGTGCCAGCAGTGAGACAGGGGGGGGTTCTGGAAACACCATATATTTT. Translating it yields CASSETGGGSGNTIYF.

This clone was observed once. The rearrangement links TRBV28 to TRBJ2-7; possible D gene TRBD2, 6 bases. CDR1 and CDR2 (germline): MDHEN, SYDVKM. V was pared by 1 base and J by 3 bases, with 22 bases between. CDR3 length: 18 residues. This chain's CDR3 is CASSLSRWGVGAGYEQYF. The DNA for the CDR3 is TGTGCCAGCAGTTTATCGCGGTGGGGGGTAGGGGCTGGCTACGAGCAGTACTTC.

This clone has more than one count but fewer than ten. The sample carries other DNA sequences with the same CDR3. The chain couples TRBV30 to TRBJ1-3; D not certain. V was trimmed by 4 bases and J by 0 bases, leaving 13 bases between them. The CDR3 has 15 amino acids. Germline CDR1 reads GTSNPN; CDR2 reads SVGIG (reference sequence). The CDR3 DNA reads TGTGCCTGGAACCCCCGAGTGCGCTCTGGAAACACCATATATTTT. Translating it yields CAWNPRVRSGNTIYF.

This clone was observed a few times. The CDR3, as DNA: TGTGCCAGCAGCTCCGGACTAGCTTCGGACGAGCAGTACTTC. Protein product: CASSSGLASDEQYF. The V and J genes are TRBV7-2 and TRBJ2-7; 8 bases fit TRBD2. The CDR3 spans 14 residues. Trimming cost V 4 bases and J 5 bases; bases outside gene matches: 7. Germline values: CDR1 SGHTA, CDR2 FQGNSA.

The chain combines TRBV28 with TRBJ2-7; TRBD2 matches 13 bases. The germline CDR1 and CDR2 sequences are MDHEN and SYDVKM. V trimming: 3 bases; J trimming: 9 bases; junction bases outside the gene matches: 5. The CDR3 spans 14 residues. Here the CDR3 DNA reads TGTGCCAGCAGTTTCCGGACTAGCGGGAGTCTGCAGTACTTC. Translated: CASSFRTSGSLQYF.

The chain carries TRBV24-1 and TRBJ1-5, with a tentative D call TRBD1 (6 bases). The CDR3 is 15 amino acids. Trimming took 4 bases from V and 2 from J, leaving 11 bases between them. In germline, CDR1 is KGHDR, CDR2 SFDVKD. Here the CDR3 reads CATSDRNRGNQPQHF. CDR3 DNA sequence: TGTGCCACCAGTGACCGGAACAGGGGCAATCAGCCCCAGCATTTT.

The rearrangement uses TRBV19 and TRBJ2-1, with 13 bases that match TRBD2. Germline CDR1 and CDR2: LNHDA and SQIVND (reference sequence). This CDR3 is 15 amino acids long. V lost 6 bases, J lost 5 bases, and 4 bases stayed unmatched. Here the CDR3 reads CASRDGLAGDNEQFF. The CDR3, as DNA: TGTGCCAGTAGGGACGGACTAGCGGGGGACAATGAGCAGTTCTTC.